This TCR beta chain is from a study of T cells in Graves' hyperthyroidism and ophthalmopathy. Per germline, CDR1 DFQATT and CDR2 SNEGSKA (reference sequence). The CDR3 has 14 residues. Unmatched junction bases numbered 3, after V lost 3 bases and J lost 4 bases. To note about this clonotype: The target antigen is unknown.

Together with thyroid ultrasound, orbital computed tomography, serum thyroxine and TRAb, clinical symptoms were used for diagnoses. General study points: Patients with ophthalmopathy were separated from those with stable hyperthyroidism by a 13 V-J model. Most thyroid clonotypes expanded above 0.001 were also detected in blood.

Amplification of TCR beta CDR3 regions was performed using RNA transcripts as template. HTBI primers drove first-round RT-PCR of the TCR CDR3. TCRdb analysed the multiplex PCR reads with MiXCR anew, one entry per CDR3 protein. This table holds 500,000 to 600,000 distinct CDR3 sequences, 40% to 50% found once. The source material was peripheral blood or thyroid tissue (not recorded which). V usage is TRBV20-1 and J usage is TRBJ2-2; 9 bases agree with TRBD2. The origin of this receptor is an adult woman with Graves' disease, either hyperthyroidism or ophthalmopathy (not recorded which). The CDR3 here is CSASLAGSTGELFF. The CDR3 DNA follows: TGCAGTGCTAGTCTAGCGGGAAGCACCGGGGAGCTGTTTTTT.